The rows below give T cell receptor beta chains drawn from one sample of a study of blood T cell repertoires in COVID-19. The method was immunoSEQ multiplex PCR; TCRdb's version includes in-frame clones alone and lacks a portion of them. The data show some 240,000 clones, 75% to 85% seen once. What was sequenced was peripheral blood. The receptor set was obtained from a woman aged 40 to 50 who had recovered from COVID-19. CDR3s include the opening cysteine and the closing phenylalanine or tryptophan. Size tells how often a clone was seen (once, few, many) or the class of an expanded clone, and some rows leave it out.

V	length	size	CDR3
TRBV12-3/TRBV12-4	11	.	CASSLTYEQFF
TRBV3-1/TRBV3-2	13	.	CASTLLSTGELFF
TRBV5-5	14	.	CASSLFDSIGGYTF
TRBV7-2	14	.	CASALAGGTYEQYF
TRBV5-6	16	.	CASSFALGKGTDTQYF
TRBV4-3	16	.	CASSQEGGGNNSPLHF
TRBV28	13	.	CASIKTGDTEAFF
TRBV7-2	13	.	CASSFASRETQYF
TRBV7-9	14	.	CASSSHSRNTEAFF
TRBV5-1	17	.	CASIPGDIASGANVLTF
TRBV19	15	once	CASSSTGQGVSDAFF
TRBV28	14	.	CASSPYDMPGRAFF
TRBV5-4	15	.	CASSFGSGSGQPQHF
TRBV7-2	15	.	CASSPRQGSSYEQYF
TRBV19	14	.	CASIPQGINTEAFF
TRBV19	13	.	CASATRTDNEQFF
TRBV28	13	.	CASSQQPNTEAFF
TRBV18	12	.	CASSRGPDEAFF
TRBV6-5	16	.	CASSYSMSARVREQYF
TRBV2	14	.	CASRRDTQNTEAFF
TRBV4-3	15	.	CASSQDQGLDTEAFF
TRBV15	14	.	CATSRAVTSGEQFF